Here is one TCR beta chain with its context. Its specificity is not known. The data are from a study of Ad26.COV2.S vaccination and SARS-CoV-2 variants. Study findings and constraints: Vaccine and placebo groups showed comparable non-spike TCR breadth.

CDR3 size: 18 residues. V was shortened by 0 bases and J by 1 base, with 19 bases between the two germline ends. The sample's treatment: some 20 received Ad26.COV2.S at low or high dose, single or two shots; several received placebo; per-sample allocation not given. On day 63 after the first injection, vaccine and placebo recipients gave samples. As its vector, the vaccine had Ad26, which expressed Wuhan-strain SARS-CoV-2 spike. The repertoire was sequenced with immunoSEQ multiplex PCR; TCRdb's copy has only in-frame clones and lacks some. The sample has about 480,000 clones, roughly 87% seen once; the top ten hold more than 10%.

The sequences come from peripheral blood, collected in a trial of Ad26.COV2.S vaccine versus placebo. The TCR comes from a person aged 18-60 years who received the Ad26.COV2.S COVID-19 vaccine or a placebo. The V call is TRBV6-7, the J call TRBJ2-7; perhaps TRBD1 as D (6 bases). TRBV6-7 is an ORF; its function is uncertain. In nucleotides, the CDR3 is TGTGCCAGCAGTTACTCACCCAAAAACAGGGCTCTGTCCTACGAGCAGTACTTC. As protein: CASSYSPKNRALSYEQYF.